The 23 T cell receptor beta chains given below trace back to one sample, sequenced in a study of T cells in Graves' hyperthyroidism and ophthalmopathy. RNA transcripts yielded amplified TCR beta CDR3 regions. In the first-round RT-PCR of the TCR CDR3, the HTBI primer set was used. TCRdb redid the calling of the multiplex PCR reads with MiXCR, one entry per CDR3 protein. The sample yields almost 600,000 distinct CDR3 sequences, 14% seen once. Sequenced sample: blood. The receptor set was obtained from a woman aged 25-40 years with Graves' hyperthyroidism that later progressed to Graves' ophthalmopathy.

The chain uses TRBV27 and TRBJ1-2; D may be TRBD1 (6 bases). CDR1 is MNHEY and CDR2 is SMNVEV in the germline V gene (reference sequence). This CDR3 is built from 13 residues. V lost 6 bases, J lost 7 bases, and 15 bases lay in between. The CDR3 DNA follows: TGTGCCAGCAGGGGTGGGGGGGGCCTTGGCTACACCTTC. Translating gives CASRGGGGLGYTF.

CDR3 region: CASSLEGAADTQYF. The CDR3, as DNA: TGCGCCAGCAGCTTGGAAGGGGCGGCAGATACGCAGTATTTT. The rearrangement uses TRBV5-1 and TRBJ2-3; tentative D call: TRBD1 (5 bases). CDR1 SGHRS and CDR2 YFSETQ come from the germline V gene. Trimming removed 0 bases at V and 4 bases at J, with 9 bases between. This CDR3 has 14 residues.

This clonotype has ten or more counts. This rearrangement joins TRBV3-1 to TRBJ1-1; D unresolved. The V end lost 1 base, the J end lost 5 bases, and 11 bases lay between the germline ends. Germline V gives CDR1 LGHDT, CDR2 YNNKEL (reference sequence). CDR3 size: 14 residues. CDR3 bases: TGTGCCAGCAGCCAAGCGCAGCTGGTGACTGAAGCTTTCTTT. Protein sequence: CASSQAQLVTEAFF.

The chain combines TRBV6-1 with TRBJ2-3; 8 nucleotides agree with TRBD2. Germline assignment: CDR1 MNHNS and CDR2 SASEGT. This CDR3 is built from 17 residues. Losses at the gene ends were 7 bases for V and 2 bases for J; bases not matched to a gene: 14. DNA for the CDR3: TGTGCCAGCAAAAGAGATTTCGCTAGCGGGTACACAGATACGCAGTATTTT. This gives the protein CASKRDFASGYTDTQYF.

There are many counts of this clonotype. The chain recombines TRBV7-2 with TRBJ2-6, with 10 bases that match TRBD1. Looked up from germline, CDR1 is SGHTA and CDR2 is FQGNSA. This CDR3 is built from 16 residues. V lost 4 bases, J lost 2 bases, and 2 bases stayed unmatched. The CDR3 bases are TGTGCCAGCAGCTCGGGACAGGGGACTGGGGCCAACGTCCTGACTTTC. Protein product: CASSSGQGTGANVLTF. Full variable domain (missing parts from reference TRBV7-2 and TRBJ2-6): GAGVSQSPSNKVTEKGKDVELRCDPISGHTALYWYRQSLGQGLEFLIYFQGNSAPDKSGLPSDRFSAERTGGSVSTLTIQRTQQEDSAVYLCASSSGQGTGANVLTFGAGSRLTVL.

In this sample, this clonotype turned up many times. The rearrangement uses TRBV6-1 and TRBJ1-6; D not certain. The CDR3 extends over 16 amino acids. Deletions cut 5 bases from V and 0 bases from J, with 11 bases between. CDR1 is MNHNS, CDR2 SASEGT, per germline. The CDR3 DNA is TGTGCCAGCAGTCAACCGGCTGACTCCTATAATTCACCCCTCCACTTT. Its translation: CASSQPADSYNSPLHF.

This clonotype was picked up many times. The chain uses TRBV24-1 and TRBJ2-3, with TRBD1 matching 8 bases. The J segment lost 4 bases and the V segment lost 4 bases, leaving 12 bases of the junction unmatched. The length of the CDR3 is 17 residues. CDR1 and CDR2 (germline): KGHDR, SFDVKD. CDR3 bases: TGTGCCACCAGTGACTTGAGTACAGGGGGAGGTGCAGATACGCAGTATTTT. This sequence encodes CATSDLSTGGGADTQYF.

This clonotype was counted ten times or more. The chain links TRBV3-1 to TRBJ2-3, with D possibly matching TRBD1 (5 bases). The CDR3 extends over 14 amino acids. V was cut by 5 bases and J by 1 base, with 10 bases left in between. Looked up from germline, CDR1 is LGHDT and CDR2 is YNNKEL (reference sequence). The CDR3 reads CASSTQGGTDTQYF. The DNA for the CDR3 is TGTGCCAGCAGCACCCAGGGTGGCACAGATACGCAGTATTTT.

This clonotype came up many times. V gene TRBV30 combines with J gene TRBJ2-5; no reliable D call. Trimming shortened V by 1 base and J by 3 bases, and 6 bases separated the two germline ends. The CDR3 sequence is 12 residues long. Germline CDR1 GTSNPN, CDR2 SVGIG (reference sequence). CDR3 loop: CAWSGVEETQYF. CDR3 nucleotides: TGTGCCTGGAGTGGGGTAGAAGAGACCCAGTACTTC.

In its sample, this clonotype was seen many times. The chain employs TRBV19 and TRBJ2-1, with 9 bases fitting TRBD2. Germline V gene data show CDR1 as LNHDA and CDR2 as SQIVND (reference sequence). The V and J ends lost 6 bases and 4 bases, in that order; junction bases with no gene match: 13. The CDR3 sequence is 17 residues long. The CDR3 protein is CASRTHLSGSSYNEQFF. The CDR3 nucleotides are TGTGCCAGTAGGACTCACCTTAGCGGGAGTTCATACAATGAGCAGTTCTTC.

At least ten counts were recorded for this clonotype. The chain's CDR3 is CASSYADSSGGAFF. CDR3 bases: TGTGCCAGCAGTTACGCCGACAGCTCCGGGGGGGCTTTCTTT. J is TRBJ1-1 and V is TRBV6-1; tentatively, D is TRBD1 (5 bases). V lost 5 bases and J 11 bases, leaving 21 bases between the germline ends. Germline values: CDR1 MNHNS, CDR2 SASEGT. This CDR3 is 14 amino acids long.

The CDR3 sequence is CASSSSGQGAPYEQYF. The DNA of the CDR3 is TGCGCCAGCAGTTCCTCCGGACAGGGGGCCCCCTACGAGCAGTACTTC. The gene calls are TRBV5-1 and TRBJ2-7, with 11 bases fitting TRBD1. V lost 5 bases and J lost 2; bases outside the gene matches: 9. The CDR3 is made up of 16 amino acids. Germline CDR1 SGHRS, CDR2 YFSETQ.

This clonotype appeared many times. The chain links TRBV6-1 to TRBJ2-7; the match to TRBD1 covers 8 bases. The CDR3 runs 15 residues. J lost 3 bases, V lost 5 bases, and 9 bases had no gene match. Germline values: CDR1 MNHNS, CDR2 SASEGT. CDR3 residues: CASSLSGQGGYEQYF. The CDR3 DNA is TGTGCCAGCAGTTTATCTGGACAGGGCGGCTACGAGCAGTACTTC.

This clonotype was seen at least ten times. The chain couples TRBV20-1 to TRBJ1-4; D is unresolved. CDR1 and CDR2 (germline): DFQATT, SNEGSKA (reference sequence). Trimming stripped 5 bases from V and 3 bases from J, with 13 bases between. The CDR3 length is 14 residues. The CDR3 loop is CSAPERRANEKLFF. The CDR3 nucleotides read TGCAGTGCTCCCGAAAGGAGAGCTAATGAAAAACTGTTTTTT.

This chain links TRBV19 with TRBJ1-1; 11 bases fit TRBD1. V shed 8 bases and J 2 bases; nucleotides not matched to a gene: 4. The CDR3 consists of 14 residues. The germline CDR1 and CDR2 sequences are LNHDA and SQIVND (reference sequence). The CDR3 protein is CASRTGGANTEAFF. CDR3 coding DNA: TGTGCCAGTCGGACAGGGGGCGCAAACACTGAAGCTTTCTTT.

This clonotype appeared many times. This chain joins TRBV5-1 and TRBJ2-5; 9 bases match TRBD1. The CDR3 is 16 residues long. Trimming at V came to 3 bases and at J to 1 base, leaving 7 bases not matched to a gene. Germline assignment: CDR1 SGHRS and CDR2 YFSETQ. Here the CDR3 DNA reads TGCGCCAGCAGCTGGAATGACAGGGGGATCCAAGAGACCCAGTACTTC. Protein product: CASSWNDRGIQETQYF. Filled out from reference TRBV5-1 and TRBJ2-5, the complete variable domain reads KAGVTQTPRYLIKTRGQQVTLSCSPISGHRSVSWYQQTPGQGLQFLFEYFSETQRNKGNFPGRFSGRQFSNSRSEMNVSTLELGDSALYLCASSWNDRGIQETQYFGPGTRLLVL.

Details on this clonotype: A much larger clone differs by one base, so this may be a read error. V is TRBV19 and J is TRBJ1-1; D unclear. The CDR3 is 15 residues long. Germline loops: CDR1 LNHDA, CDR2 SQIVND (reference sequence). The V gene lost 5 bases and the J gene lost 0 bases, with 13 bases spanning the gap. This chain's CDR3 is CASSSSRLLNTEAFF. The CDR3, as DNA: TGTGCCAGTAGTTCCTCCCGCTTACTGAACACTGAAGCTTTCTTT.

This clonotype was seen ten or more times. The chain employs TRBV7-2 and TRBJ2-1; 10 nucleotides align to TRBD2. Germline V lookup: CDR1 SGHTA, CDR2 FQGNSA. The CDR3 contains 15 residues. J gave up 1 base and V 6 bases, and 3 bases lay outside the gene matches. In DNA, the CDR3 is TGTGCCAGCAGTTGGACTAGCGGTTCCTACAATGAGCAGTTCTTC. Protein product: CASSWTSGSYNEQFF.

This clonotype was picked up many times. J is TRBJ2-7 and V is TRBV20-1; no clear D gene. Trimming cost V 0 bases and J 2 bases, with 14 bases left between them. CDR1 is DFQATT and CDR2 is SNEGSKA in the germline V gene (reference sequence). The CDR3 length is 15 residues. The DNA for the CDR3 is TGCAGTGCTAGAGATCCGAGCTTCCCTCCCTACGAGCAGTACTTC. It yields the protein CSARDPSFPPYEQYF.

There are many counts of this clonotype. This chain connects TRBV15 to TRBJ2-6; D gene unclear. This CDR3 is built from 17 residues. V was clipped by 3 bases and J by 0 bases, with 12 bases between them. Germline lookup yields CDR1 LNHNV and CDR2 YYDKDF (reference sequence). CDR3 in amino acids: CATSSWPSASGANVLTF. In DNA, the CDR3 is TGTGCCACCAGCAGTTGGCCTTCGGCCTCTGGGGCCAACGTCCTGACTTTC.

Only a few counts were recorded for this clonotype. The chain links TRBV19 to TRBJ2-1; D gene uncertain. Germline CDR1 LNHDA, CDR2 SQIVND (reference sequence). The CDR3 has 12 amino acids. Trimming removed 4 bases from V and 12 bases from J, with 13 bases in between. Here the CDR3 DNA reads TGTGCCAGTAGTAGCGGACCTCCGGCGCAGTTCTTC. Protein: CASSSGPPAQFF.

At least ten counts were recorded for this clonotype. The rearrangement links TRBV6-6 to TRBJ1-2; a weak D match, TRBD1 (6 bases). The CDR3 consists of 15 residues. Germline-derived CDR1 and CDR2 are MNHNY and SVGAGI (reference sequence). V lost 0 bases to trimming and J lost 3 bases, with 11 bases between them. The CDR3 nucleotides read TGTGCCAGCAGTTACTCTCCGGGACAAGACTATGGCTACACCTTC. Amino acids: CASSYSPGQDYGYTF.

This clonotype appeared many times. The chain employs TRBV2 and TRBJ2-5; tentative D call: TRBD1 (6 bases). The germline V gene encodes CDR1 SNHLY and CDR2 FYNNEI. This CDR3 has 15 amino acids. Trimming removed 6 bases from V and 3 bases from J, with 17 bases in between. In nucleotides, the CDR3 is TGTGCCAGCAGCGAACGGACAGCCCGAAAAGAGACCCAGTACTTC. Protein sequence: CASSERTARKETQYF.